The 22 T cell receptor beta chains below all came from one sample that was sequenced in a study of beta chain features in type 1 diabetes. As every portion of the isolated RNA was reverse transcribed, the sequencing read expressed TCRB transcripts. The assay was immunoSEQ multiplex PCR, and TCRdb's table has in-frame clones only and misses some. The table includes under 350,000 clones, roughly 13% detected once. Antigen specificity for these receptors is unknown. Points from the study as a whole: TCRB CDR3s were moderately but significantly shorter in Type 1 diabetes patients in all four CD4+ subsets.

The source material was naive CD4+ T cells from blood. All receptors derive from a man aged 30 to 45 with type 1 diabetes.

In DNA form, the CDR3 reads TGTGCCAGCAGTTACTACGGGGTCGGGAACACCGGGGAGCTGTTTTTT. Its protein is CASSYYGVGNTGELFF. The chain has TRBV6-5 and TRBJ2-2; the D gene is possibly TRBD2 (5 bases). The CDR3 extends over 16 amino acids. Germline V gene sequence: CDR1 MNHEY, CDR2 SVGAGI. Trimming stripped 1 base from V and 1 base from J, with 10 bases between.

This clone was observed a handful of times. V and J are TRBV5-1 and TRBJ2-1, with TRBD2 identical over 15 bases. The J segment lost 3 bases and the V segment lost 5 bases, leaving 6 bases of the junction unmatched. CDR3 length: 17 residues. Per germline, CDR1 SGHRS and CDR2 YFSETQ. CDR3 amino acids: CASSKGLAGGLYNEQFF. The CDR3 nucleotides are TGCGCCAGCAGTAAGGGACTAGCGGGAGGACTCTACAATGAGCAGTTCTTC.

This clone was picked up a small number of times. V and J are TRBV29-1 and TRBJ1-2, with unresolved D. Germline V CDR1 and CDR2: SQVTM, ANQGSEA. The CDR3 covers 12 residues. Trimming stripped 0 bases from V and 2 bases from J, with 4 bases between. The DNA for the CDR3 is TGCAGCGTTGAAGACAGGAACTATGGCTACACCTTC. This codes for CSVEDRNYGYTF.

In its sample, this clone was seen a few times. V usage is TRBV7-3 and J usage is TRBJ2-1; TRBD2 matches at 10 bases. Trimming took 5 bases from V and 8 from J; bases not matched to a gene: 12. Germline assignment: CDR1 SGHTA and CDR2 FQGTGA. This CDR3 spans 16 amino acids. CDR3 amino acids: CASSPRSGRGGDEQFF. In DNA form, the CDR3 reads TGTGCCAGCAGCCCCCGAAGCGGGAGGGGTGGCGATGAGCAGTTCTTC.

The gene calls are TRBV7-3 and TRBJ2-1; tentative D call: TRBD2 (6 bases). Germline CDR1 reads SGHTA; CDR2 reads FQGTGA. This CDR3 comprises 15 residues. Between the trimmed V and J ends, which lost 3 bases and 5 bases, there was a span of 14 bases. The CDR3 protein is CASSLASGRNNEQFF. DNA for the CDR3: TGTGCCAGCAGCTTGGCCAGCGGGCGCAACAATGAGCAGTTCTTC.

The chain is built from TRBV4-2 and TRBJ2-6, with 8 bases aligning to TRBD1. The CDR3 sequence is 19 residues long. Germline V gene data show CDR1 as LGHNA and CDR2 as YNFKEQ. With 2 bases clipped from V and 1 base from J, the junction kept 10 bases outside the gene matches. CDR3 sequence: CASSQLDRVLHSGANVLTF. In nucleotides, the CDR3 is TGTGCCAGCAGCCAACTGGACAGGGTACTACATTCTGGGGCCAACGTCCTGACTTTC.

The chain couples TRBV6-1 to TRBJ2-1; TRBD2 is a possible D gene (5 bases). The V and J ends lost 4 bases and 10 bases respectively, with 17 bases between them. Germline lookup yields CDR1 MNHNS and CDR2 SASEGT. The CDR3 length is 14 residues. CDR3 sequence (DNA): TGTGCCAGCAGTGTCGCGGAGGCCGGCGGGGAGCAGTTCTTC. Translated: CASSVAEAGGEQFF.

The CDR3 nucleotides are TGTGCCACCAGCAGCGGACAGGGGTTTGGCGAGCAGTACTTC. Protein product: CATSSGQGFGEQYF. The J gene is TRBJ2-7, the V gene TRBV15; 9 nucleotides match TRBD1. Germline V gene data show CDR1 as LNHNV and CDR2 as YYDKDF (reference sequence). The CDR3 has 14 amino acids. V trimming: 3 bases; J trimming: 6 bases; junction bases outside the gene matches: 6.

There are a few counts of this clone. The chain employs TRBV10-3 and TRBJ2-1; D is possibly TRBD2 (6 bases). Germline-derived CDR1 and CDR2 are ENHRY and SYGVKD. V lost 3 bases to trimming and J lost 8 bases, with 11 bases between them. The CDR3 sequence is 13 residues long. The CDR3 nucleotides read TGTGCCATCAGTGAAGGAGGGATCTATGAGCAGTTCTTC. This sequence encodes CAISEGGIYEQFF.

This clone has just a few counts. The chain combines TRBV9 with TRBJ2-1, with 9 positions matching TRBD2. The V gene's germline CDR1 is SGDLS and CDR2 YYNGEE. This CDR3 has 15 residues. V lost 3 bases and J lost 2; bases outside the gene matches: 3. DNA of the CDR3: TGTGCCAGCAGCGATAGCGGGAGCGCCTACAATGAGCAGTTCTTC. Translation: CASSDSGSAYNEQFF.

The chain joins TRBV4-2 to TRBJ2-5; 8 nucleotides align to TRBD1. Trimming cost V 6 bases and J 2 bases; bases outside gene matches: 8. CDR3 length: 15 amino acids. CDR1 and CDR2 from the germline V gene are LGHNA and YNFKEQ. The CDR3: CASSRDRKIQETQYF. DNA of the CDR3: TGTGCCAGCAGTAGGGACAGGAAAATACAAGAGACCCAGTACTTC.

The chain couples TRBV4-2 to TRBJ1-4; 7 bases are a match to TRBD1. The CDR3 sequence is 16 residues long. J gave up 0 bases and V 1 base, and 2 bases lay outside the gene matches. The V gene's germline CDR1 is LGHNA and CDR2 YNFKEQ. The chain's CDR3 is CASSQATGATNEKLFF. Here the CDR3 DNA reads TGTGCCAGCAGCCAAGCCACAGGGGCAACTAATGAAAAACTGTTTTTT.

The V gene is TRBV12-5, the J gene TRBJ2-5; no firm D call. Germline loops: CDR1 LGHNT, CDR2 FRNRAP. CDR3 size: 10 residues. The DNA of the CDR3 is TGTGCCCATGGTCGGTTGACCCAGTACTTC. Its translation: CAHGRLTQYF. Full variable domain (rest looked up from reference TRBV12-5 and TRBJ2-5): DARVTQTPRHKVTEMGQEVTMRCQPILGHNTVFWYRQTMMQGLELLAYFRNRAPLDDSGMPKDRFSAEMPDATLATLKIQPSEPRDSAVYFCAHGRLTQYFGPGTRLLVL.

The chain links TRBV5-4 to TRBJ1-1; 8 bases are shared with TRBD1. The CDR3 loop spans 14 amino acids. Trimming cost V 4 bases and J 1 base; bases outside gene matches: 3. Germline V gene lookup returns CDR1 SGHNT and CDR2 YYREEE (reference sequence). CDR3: CASSGGQGNTEAFF. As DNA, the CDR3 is TGTGCCAGCAGCGGTGGACAGGGGAACACTGAAGCTTTCTTT.

The CDR3 here is CSAKREDQFF. The CDR3 DNA sequence: TGCAGTGCTAAGCGGGAGGACCAGTTCTTC. The gene calls are TRBV20-1 and TRBJ2-1, with TRBD2 identical over 9 bases. In germline, CDR1 is DFQATT, CDR2 SNEGSKA (reference sequence). After removal of 4 bases from V and 13 bases from J, the junction contained 2 bases not matched to a gene. The CDR3 is 10 amino acids.

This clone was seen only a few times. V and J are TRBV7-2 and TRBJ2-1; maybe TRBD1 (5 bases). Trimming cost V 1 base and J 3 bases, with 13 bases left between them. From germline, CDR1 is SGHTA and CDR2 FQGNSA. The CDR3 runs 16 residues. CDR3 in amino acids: CASSLGGSGYYNEQFF. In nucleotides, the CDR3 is TGTGCCAGCAGCTTAGGAGGCTCAGGGTACTACAATGAGCAGTTCTTC.

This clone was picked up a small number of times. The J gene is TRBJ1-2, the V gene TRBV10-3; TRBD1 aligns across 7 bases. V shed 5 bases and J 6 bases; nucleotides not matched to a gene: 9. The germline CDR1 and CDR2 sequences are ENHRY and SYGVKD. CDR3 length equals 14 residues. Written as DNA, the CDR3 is TGTGCCATCAGTTACAGGGGCGGAGGAGATGGCTACACCTTC. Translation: CAISYRGGGDGYTF.

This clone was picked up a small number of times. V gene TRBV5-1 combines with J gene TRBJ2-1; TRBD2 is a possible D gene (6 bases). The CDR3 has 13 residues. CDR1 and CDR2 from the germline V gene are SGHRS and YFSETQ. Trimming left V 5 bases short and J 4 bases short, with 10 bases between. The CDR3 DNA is TGCGCCAGCAGTGATAGCGGATACAATGAGCAGTTCTTC. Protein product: CASSDSGYNEQFF.

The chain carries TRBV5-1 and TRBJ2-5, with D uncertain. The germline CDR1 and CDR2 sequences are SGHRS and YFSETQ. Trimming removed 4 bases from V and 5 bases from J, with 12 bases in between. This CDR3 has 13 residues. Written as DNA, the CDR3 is TGCGCCAGCAGCCAAAATTTCGAGGAGACCCAGTACTTC. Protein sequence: CASSQNFEETQYF.

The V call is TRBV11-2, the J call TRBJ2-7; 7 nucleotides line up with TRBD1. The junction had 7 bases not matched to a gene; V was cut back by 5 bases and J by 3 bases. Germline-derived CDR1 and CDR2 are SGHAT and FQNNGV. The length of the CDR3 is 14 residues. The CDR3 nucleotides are TGTGCCAGCAGCGTAGCCGGGACAGACTACGAGCAGTACTTC. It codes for CASSVAGTDYEQYF.

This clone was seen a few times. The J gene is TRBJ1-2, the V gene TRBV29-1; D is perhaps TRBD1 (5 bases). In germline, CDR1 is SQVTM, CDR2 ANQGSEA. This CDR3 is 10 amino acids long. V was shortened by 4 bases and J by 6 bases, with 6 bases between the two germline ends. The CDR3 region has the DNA TGCAGCGTTGGCAGGGATGGCTACACCTTC. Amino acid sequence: CSVGRDGYTF.

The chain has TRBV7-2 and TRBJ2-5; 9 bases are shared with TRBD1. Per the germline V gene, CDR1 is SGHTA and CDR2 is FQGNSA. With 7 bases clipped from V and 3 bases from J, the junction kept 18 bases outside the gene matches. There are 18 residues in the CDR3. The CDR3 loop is CASIPSVWTGALKETQYF. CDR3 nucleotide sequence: TGTGCCAGCATCCCGTCTGTCTGGACAGGGGCGCTAAAAGAGACCCAGTACTTC.